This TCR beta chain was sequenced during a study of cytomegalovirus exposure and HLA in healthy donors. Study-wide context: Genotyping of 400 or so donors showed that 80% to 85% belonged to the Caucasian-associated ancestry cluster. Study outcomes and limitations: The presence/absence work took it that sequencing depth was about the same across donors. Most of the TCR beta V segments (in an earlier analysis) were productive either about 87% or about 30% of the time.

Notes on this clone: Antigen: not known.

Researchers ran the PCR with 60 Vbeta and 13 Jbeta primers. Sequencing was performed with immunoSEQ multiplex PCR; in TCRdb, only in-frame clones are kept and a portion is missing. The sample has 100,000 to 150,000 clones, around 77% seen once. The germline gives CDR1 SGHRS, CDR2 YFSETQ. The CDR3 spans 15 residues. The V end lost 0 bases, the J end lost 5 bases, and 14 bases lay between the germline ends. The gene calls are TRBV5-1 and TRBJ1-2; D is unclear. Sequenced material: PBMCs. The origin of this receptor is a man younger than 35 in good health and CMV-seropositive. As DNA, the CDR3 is TGCGCCAGCAGCTTGGACAGTAACGCTTTTTATGGCTACACCTTC. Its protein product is CASSLDSNAFYGYTF.